One sample yielded the 16 T cell receptor beta chains listed below, sequenced in a study of cytomegalovirus exposure and HLA in healthy donors. The data were produced by immunoSEQ multiplex PCR, yet TCRdb's version contains in-frame clones alone and is incomplete. The sample lists around 200,000 clones, about 80% occurring once. Material for sequencing was PBMCs. The receptor set was obtained from a woman between 18 and 30 years old in good health and CMV-seropositive.

This chain uses TRBV21-1 with TRBJ2-3; whether TRBD1, the table's D call, matches the DNA was not checked. TRBV21-1 is listed as a pseudogene. CDR3 length equals 18 residues. The CDR3 reads CASSDRGTPGPSTDTQYF. The CDR3, as DNA: TGTGCCAGCAGCGACAGGGGGACCCCCGGCCCAAGCACAGATACGCAGTATTTT.

The chain couples TRBV4-3 to TRBJ2-5; 7 bases match TRBD2. CDR1 is LGHNA, CDR2 YSLEER, per germline. The CDR3 runs 13 residues. Germline trimming cut 3 bases from V and 11 bases from J; bases unmatched to any gene: 9. The CDR3 protein is CASSQEDSGGQYF. CDR3 in DNA: TGCGCCAGCAGCCAGGAGGACTCGGGGGGACAGTACTTC.

The V gene is TRBV6-4, the J gene TRBJ2-7; 8 positions match TRBD1. The V gene end was trimmed by 8 bases and the J gene end by 2 bases; junction bases not matched to a gene: 8. Germline V gene lookup returns CDR1 MRHNA and CDR2 SNTAGT. This CDR3 has 14 residues. The CDR3 region has the DNA TGTGCCAGCCCCGGCAAGGACAGGGCCTACGAGCAGTACTTC. Its protein is CASPGKDRAYEQYF.

The chain has TRBV12-1 and TRBJ1-2; no check of the table's D call, TRBD1, against the DNA was made. TRBV12-1 is labeled a pseudogene. There are 16 residues in the CDR3. DNA for the CDR3: TGTGCCAGCAGCTTTGCTTGCCTGGGCAGGGCTGGTGGCTACACCTTC. It is translated as CASSFACLGRAGGYTF.

The CDR3 DNA reads as TGTGCCAGCAGCCCATTTGGGGGGTCGAGCTCCTACAATGAGCAGTTCTTC. This encodes CASSPFGGSSSYNEQFF. V gene TRBV11-3 combines with J gene TRBJ2-1; possibly TRBD2 for D (6 bases). The CDR3 runs 17 residues. Per the germline V gene, CDR1 is SGHNT and CDR2 is YENEEA. Trimming took off 5 bases at V and 0 bases at J, with 17 bases between the two ends.

This chain joins TRBV2 and TRBJ2-3, with a possible D match to TRBD2 (7 bases). This CDR3 spans 19 amino acids. Germline values: CDR1 SNHLY, CDR2 FYNNEI. V gave up 11 bases and J gave up 2 bases, with 32 bases separating them. The CDR3 coding sequence is TGTGCCGTCTTAAGTCGGGTTGGCGGGCGGGGGCCAAACACAGATACGCAGTATTTT. It codes for CAVLSRVGGRGPNTDTQYF.

The chain links TRBV16 to TRBJ1-5, with 7 bases that match TRBD1. The CDR3 sequence is 16 residues long. Germline CDR1 KGHSY, CDR2 FQNENV. With 1 base clipped from V and 0 bases from J, the junction kept 3 bases outside the gene matches. DNA of the CDR3: TGTGCCAGCAGCCAATACAGGGGTAATAGCAATCAGCCCCAGCATTTT. It yields the protein CASSQYRGNSNQPQHF.

CDR3 amino acids: CASQPSGSNQPQHF. CDR3 in DNA: TGTGCCAGCCAACCGTCGGGTAGCAATCAGCCCCAGCATTTT. J is TRBJ1-5 and V is TRBV18, with D unclear. V was pared by 8 bases and J by 0 bases, with 11 bases between. The CDR3 runs 14 residues. Germline V gives CDR1 KGHSH, CDR2 LQKENI. Drawing the rest from reference TRBV18 and TRBJ1-5, the complete variable domain is NAGVMQNPRHLVRRRGQEARLRCSPMKGHSHVYWYRQLPEEGLKFMVYLQKENIIDESGMPKERFSAEFPKEGPSILRIQQVVRGDSAAYFCASQPSGSNQPQHFGDGTRLSIL.

The chain carries TRBV29-1 and TRBJ2-2; TRBD1 aligns across 7 bases. This CDR3 region has 13 residues. J gave up 5 bases and V 6 bases, and 6 bases lay outside the gene matches. Germline CDR1 and CDR2: SQVTM and ANQGSEA. This chain's CDR3 is CSVRTGGTGELFF. CDR3 DNA sequence: TGCAGCGTCCGGACAGGCGGTACCGGGGAGCTGTTTTTT.

The V gene is TRBV10-1, the J gene TRBJ2-7; TRBD2 aligns across 9 bases. The CDR3 covers 17 residues. Germline CDR1 is WNHNN and CDR2 is SYGVQD (reference sequence). J lost 5 bases, V lost 8 bases, and 19 bases had no gene match. In nucleotides, the CDR3 is TGCGCCAGCCCGGGACTAGCACGCCCAACTAACCCCCACGAGCAGTACTTC. This encodes CASPGLARPTNPHEQYF.

The chain combines TRBV5-4 with TRBJ1-2; 8 bases map to TRBD1. Germline V gene data show CDR1 as SGHNT and CDR2 as YYREEE (reference sequence). This CDR3 spans 16 amino acids. V dropped 0 bases and J dropped 4; count of bases not matched to a gene: 8. The CDR3 spells CASSLDIGQGSYGYTF. The CDR3 DNA sequence: TGTGCCAGCAGCTTGGATATTGGACAGGGTAGCTATGGCTACACCTTC.

J is TRBJ2-7 and V is TRBV12-2; the table gives TRBD2 as D, unverified against the DNA. TRBV12-2 corresponds to a pseudogene. The CDR3 covers 15 residues. CDR3 region: CASRRTSGGPVEQYF. The CDR3 DNA follows: TGTGCAAGTCGACGGACTAGCGGGGGGCCGGTCGAGCAGTACTTC.

The J gene is TRBJ1-6, the V gene TRBV5-4, with a possible D match to TRBD1 (5 bases). Looked up from germline, CDR1 is SGHNT and CDR2 is YYREEE (reference sequence). Deletions cut 0 bases from V and 7 bases from J, with 11 bases between. The CDR3 covers 15 residues. CDR3 nucleotides: TGTGCCAGCAGCTTGGAGCAGGGTGGCAATTCACCCCTCCACTTT. This codes for CASSLEQGGNSPLHF. The entire variable domain, with the rest obtained from reference TRBV5-4 and TRBJ1-6, is as follows: ETGVTQSPTHLIKTRGQQVTLRCSSQSGHNTVSWYQQALGQGPQFIFQYYREEENGRGNFPPRFSGLQFPNYSSELNVNALELDDSALYLCASSLEQGGNSPLHFGNGTRLTVT.

This clone was recorded only once. The CDR3 region has the DNA TGTGCCAGCAGTCTGGGCCCTTCCGGGACAGGGGCCTTTGCAACTAATGAAAAACTGTTTTTT. It specifies CASSLGPSGTGAFATNEKLFF. The rearrangement links TRBV27 to TRBJ1-4; 10 bases match TRBD1. Per the germline V gene, CDR1 is MNHEY and CDR2 is SMNVEV (reference sequence). Losses at the gene ends were 5 bases for V and 0 bases for J; bases not matched to a gene: 18. The CDR3 spans 21 residues. Drawing the rest from reference TRBV27 and TRBJ1-4, the complete variable domain is EAQVTQNPRYLITVTGKKLTVTCSQNMNHEYMSWYRQDPGLGLRQIYYSMNVEVTDKGDVPEGYKVSRKEKRNFPLILESPSPNQTSLYFCASSLGPSGTGAFATNEKLFFGSGTQLSVL.

The rearrangement joins TRBV5-6 to TRBJ2-1, with a tentative D call TRBD1 (6 bases). CDR3 length: 14 amino acids. V was cut by 3 bases and J by 4 bases, with 11 bases left in between. Germline CDR1 SGHDT, CDR2 YYEEEE. CDR3 in DNA: TGTGCCAGCAGCTGGACAGATACGTACAATGAGCAGTTCTTC. Its translation: CASSWTDTYNEQFF.

The rearrangement joins TRBV27 to TRBJ2-5; D possibly corresponds to TRBD1 (5 bases). This CDR3 has 13 residues. Trimming took off 2 bases at V and 1 base at J, with 5 bases between the two ends. Germline CDR1 is MNHEY and CDR2 is SMNVEV (reference sequence). For the CDR3, the DNA is TGTGCCAGCAGTTTACAGGGCCAAGAGACCCAGTACTTC. Protein: CASSLQGQETQYF.